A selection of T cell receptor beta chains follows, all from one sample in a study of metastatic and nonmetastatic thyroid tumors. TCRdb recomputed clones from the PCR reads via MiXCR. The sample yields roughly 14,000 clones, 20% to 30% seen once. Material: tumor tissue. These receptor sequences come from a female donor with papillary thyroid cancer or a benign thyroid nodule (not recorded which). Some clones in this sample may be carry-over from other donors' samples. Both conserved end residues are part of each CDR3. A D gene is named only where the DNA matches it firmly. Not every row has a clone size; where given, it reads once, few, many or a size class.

CDR3 DNA: TGTGCCAGCAGCGTACTAGCGGGAGGGCCTCGGGATACGCAGTATTTT
CDR3 protein: CASSVLAGGPRDTQYF
clone size: -
J gene: TRBJ2-3
D gene: TRBD2
CDR3 length: 16
V gene: TRBV11-1

CDR3 DNA: TGTGCCAGCAGCTTGGCACGGGAGCCCCTCTACGAGCAGTACTTC
CDR3 protein: CASSLAREPLYEQYF
clone size: many
J gene: TRBJ2-7
D gene: -
CDR3 length: 15
V gene: TRBV5-5

CDR3 DNA: TGTGCCAGCAGCACAGGACAGGGGAACACCATATATTTT
CDR3 protein: CASSTGQGNTIYF
clone size: -
J gene: TRBJ1-3
D gene: TRBD1
CDR3 length: 13
V gene: TRBV7-6

CDR3 DNA: TGTGCCAGCATCCCCCCGGGACAGGGCAAAGGGGGCACTGAAGCTTTCTTT
CDR3 protein: CASIPPGQGKGGTEAFF
clone size: -
J gene: TRBJ1-1
D gene: TRBD1
CDR3 length: 17
V gene: TRBV2

CDR3 DNA: TGTGCCAGCAGTGTTGACCTATGGGGTTTTCAGCCCCAGCATTTT
CDR3 protein: CASSVDLWGFQPQHF
clone size: few
J gene: TRBJ1-5
D gene: -
CDR3 length: 15
V gene: TRBV6-1

CDR3 DNA: TGTGCCAGCAGCCCGGGGGGACAGGGACTTTTAAAAGCTTTCTTT
CDR3 protein: CASSPGGQGLLKAFF
clone size: -
J gene: TRBJ1-1
D gene: TRBD1
CDR3 length: 15
V gene: TRBV11-2

CDR3 DNA: TGTGCCAGCTCACCACCGGGCCGGGGACAGCAGCATTTT
CDR3 protein: CASSPPGRGQQHF
clone size: medium-sized
J gene: TRBJ1-5
D gene: TRBD1
CDR3 length: 13
V gene: TRBV18

CDR3 DNA: TGTGCCAGCAGCTTAGGGCCGGGACAGGAAAAACTGTTTTTT
CDR3 protein: CASSLGPGQEKLFF
clone size: -
J gene: TRBJ1-4
D gene: TRBD1
CDR3 length: 14
V gene: TRBV7-2

CDR3 DNA: TGCAGTGCTAGAACCGGGACAGATACGCAGTATTTT
CDR3 protein: CSARTGTDTQYF
clone size: many
J gene: TRBJ2-3
D gene: -
CDR3 length: 12
V gene: TRBV20-1

CDR3 DNA: TGTGCCAGTAGTATAAGCGGTCCCTCCTACGAGCAGTACTTC
CDR3 protein: CASSISGPSYEQYF
clone size: medium-sized
J gene: TRBJ2-7
D gene: -
CDR3 length: 14
V gene: TRBV19

CDR3 DNA: TGTGCCAGCAGCCAAGAGGGACCCAGGGCCGACGGCACTAATGAAAAACTGTTTTTT
CDR3 protein: CASSQEGPRADGTNEKLFF
clone size: -
J gene: TRBJ1-4
D gene: -
CDR3 length: 19
V gene: TRBV4-2

CDR3 DNA: TGCGCCAGTGAAGGGGGATACTACGAGCAGTACTTC
CDR3 protein: CASEGGYYEQYF
clone size: once
J gene: TRBJ2-7
D gene: -
CDR3 length: 12
V gene: TRBV10-1

CDR3 DNA: TGCAGTGCTCAGAAGCGGGAGGGCAGCACAGATACGCAGTATTTT
CDR3 protein: CSAQKREGSTDTQYF
clone size: -
J gene: TRBJ2-3
D gene: TRBD2
CDR3 length: 15
V gene: TRBV20-1

CDR3 DNA: TGTGCCAGCAGCTTAGTATTTAATGAGCAGTTCTTC
CDR3 protein: CASSLVFNEQFF
clone size: many
J gene: TRBJ2-1
D gene: -
CDR3 length: 12
V gene: TRBV7-9

CDR3 DNA: TGCGCCAGCAGCACGGGGGACAGGGCGCACGAGCAGTGCTTC
CDR3 protein: CASSTGDRAHEQCF
clone size: -
J gene: TRBJ2-7
D gene: TRBD1
CDR3 length: 14
V gene: TRBV5-1

CDR3 DNA: TGTGCCAGCAGCGTAGCCGGGGGGGAGAGCACAGATACGCAGTATTTT
CDR3 protein: CASSVAGGESTDTQYF
clone size: -
J gene: TRBJ2-3
D gene: TRBD2
CDR3 length: 16
V gene: TRBV9

CDR3 DNA: TGCAGTGCTATGGTTGGGAACAGGGGCTTTTACAATGAGCAGTTCTTC
CDR3 protein: CSAMVGNRGFYNEQFF
clone size: many
J gene: TRBJ2-1
D gene: TRBD1
CDR3 length: 16
V gene: TRBV20-1

CDR3 DNA: TGTGCCAGCAGCTTAACCCCGGACAGTGGCTACACCTTC
CDR3 protein: CASSLTPDSGYTF
clone size: many
J gene: TRBJ1-2
D gene: -
CDR3 length: 13
V gene: TRBV7-3

CDR3 DNA: TGTGCCAGCAGCAACAATGAGCAGTTCTTC
CDR3 protein: CASSNNEQFF
clone size: many
J gene: TRBJ2-1
D gene: -
CDR3 length: 10
V gene: TRBV7-9

CDR3 DNA: TGTGCCAGCAGTTACAGACCTGATGGGGCTCAGCCCCAGCATTTT
CDR3 protein: CASSYRPDGAQPQHF
clone size: -
J gene: TRBJ1-5
D gene: -
CDR3 length: 15
V gene: TRBV6-2/TRBV6-3

CDR3 DNA: TGTGCCAGCAGCTTAGCCTATGGCACCGTAGCTTTCTTT
CDR3 protein: CASSLAYGTVAFF
clone size: many
J gene: TRBJ1-1
D gene: -
CDR3 length: 13
V gene: TRBV7-9

CDR3 DNA: TGTGCCAGCATTGCGGCTCTATCCTACAATGAGCAGTTCTTC
CDR3 protein: CASIAALSYNEQFF
clone size: -
J gene: TRBJ2-1
D gene: -
CDR3 length: 14
V gene: TRBV6-1

CDR3 DNA: TGTGCCAGCAGCTCCAACGGGCAGATCTATGGCTACACCTTC
CDR3 protein: CASSSNGQIYGYTF
clone size: -
J gene: TRBJ1-2
D gene: -
CDR3 length: 14
V gene: TRBV7-8

CDR3 DNA: TGTGCCTGGAGTAGGGGGCCTGGAAACACCATATATTTT
CDR3 protein: CAWSRGPGNTIYF
clone size: once
J gene: TRBJ1-3
D gene: TRBD1
CDR3 length: 13
V gene: TRBV30

CDR3 DNA: TGTGCCAGCTCACAAAGAACTAATGAAAAACTGTTTTTT
CDR3 protein: CASSQRTNEKLFF
clone size: many
J gene: TRBJ1-4
D gene: -
CDR3 length: 13
V gene: TRBV18

CDR3 DNA: TGTGCCTGGAGTATCCCCTCGACCCTGAACTATGGCTACACCTTC
CDR3 protein: CAWSIPSTLNYGYTF
clone size: -
J gene: TRBJ1-2
D gene: -
CDR3 length: 15
V gene: TRBV30

CDR3 DNA: TGCGCCAGCAGCTTGGGCGGTCCTGGGACAGGAAACACCATATATTTT
CDR3 protein: CASSLGGPGTGNTIYF
clone size: few
J gene: TRBJ1-3
D gene: -
CDR3 length: 16
V gene: TRBV5-1

CDR3 DNA: TGTGCCAGCAGCACCTTGGGAGCCGGGGAAAAACTGTTTTTT
CDR3 protein: CASSTLGAGEKLFF
clone size: many
J gene: TRBJ1-4
D gene: -
CDR3 length: 14
V gene: TRBV5-6

CDR3 DNA: TGTGCCAGCTCACCACAGACAGGTGAATACGAGCAGTACTTC
CDR3 protein: CASSPQTGEYEQYF
clone size: -
J gene: TRBJ2-7
D gene: -
CDR3 length: 14
V gene: TRBV18

CDR3 DNA: TGTGCCATCAGGGGGCCCAGCACTGAAGCTTTCTTT
CDR3 protein: CAIRGPSTEAFF
clone size: -
J gene: TRBJ1-1
D gene: -
CDR3 length: 12
V gene: TRBV10-3

CDR3 DNA: TGTGCCTGGAGCGTATGGGGCGGTACGACAGATACGCACTATTTT
CDR3 protein: CAWSVWGGTTDTHYF
clone size: -
J gene: TRBJ2-3
D gene: -
CDR3 length: 15
V gene: TRBV30

CDR3 DNA: TGTGCCAGCAGTGAATTAGGGGGCAGTACACCCCTCCACTTT
CDR3 protein: CASSELGGSTPLHF
clone size: medium-sized
J gene: TRBJ1-6
D gene: TRBD1
CDR3 length: 14
V gene: TRBV6-1

CDR3 DNA: TGTGCCGGCAAGGAGAGAGGGGCTGGGGCCAACGTCCAGACTTTC
CDR3 protein: CAGKERGAGANVQTF
clone size: -
J gene: TRBJ2-6
D gene: -
CDR3 length: 15
V gene: TRBV28

CDR3 DNA: TGTGCCGGCAATGAAATGGGGGCCCTCGGTCGCTACACCTTC
CDR3 protein: CAGNEMGALGRYTF
clone size: few
J gene: TRBJ1-2
D gene: -
CDR3 length: 14
V gene: TRBV6-1

CDR3 DNA: TGTGCCAGCAGGGTCGGAGGGGCACTCTATGGCTACACCTTC
CDR3 protein: CASRVGGALYGYTF
clone size: few
J gene: TRBJ1-2
D gene: -
CDR3 length: 14
V gene: TRBV27

CDR3 DNA: TGTGCCAGCAGCCGGTACGGGGTCCACGAGCAGTACTTC
CDR3 protein: CASSRYGVHEQYF
clone size: large
J gene: TRBJ2-7
D gene: -
CDR3 length: 13
V gene: TRBV6-1

CDR3 DNA: TGTGCCAGCAGCGTAGCCGGGGGTCGTGTCACTGAAGCTTTCTTT
CDR3 protein: CASSVAGGRVTEAFF
clone size: many
J gene: TRBJ1-1
D gene: -
CDR3 length: 15
V gene: TRBV9

CDR3 DNA: TGTGCCAGCAGCTTAGAAGCCTACGAGCAGTACTTC
CDR3 protein: CASSLEAYEQYF
clone size: many
J gene: TRBJ2-7
D gene: -
CDR3 length: 12
V gene: TRBV7-9

CDR3 DNA: TGTGCCAGCAGCCAAGATCAGGGGGCTAACTATGGCTACACCTTC
CDR3 protein: CASSQDQGANYGYTF
clone size: medium-sized
J gene: TRBJ1-2
D gene: TRBD1
CDR3 length: 15
V gene: TRBV3-1

CDR3 DNA: TGCAGTGCCAATGCAGACCGTGGCGAGCAGTACTTC
CDR3 protein: CSANADRGEQYF
clone size: -
J gene: TRBJ2-7
D gene: -
CDR3 length: 12
V gene: TRBV20-1

CDR3 DNA: TGTGCCACCAGCAGCCTAGGACAGCCCCAGCATTTT
CDR3 protein: CATSSLGQPQHF
clone size: many
J gene: TRBJ1-5
D gene: -
CDR3 length: 12
V gene: TRBV15

CDR3 DNA: TGTGCCAGCGGGCCTAGCAATCAGCCCCAGCATTTT
CDR3 protein: CASGPSNQPQHF
clone size: medium-sized
J gene: TRBJ1-5
D gene: -
CDR3 length: 12
V gene: TRBV12-3/TRBV12-4

CDR3 DNA: TGTGCCAGCAGTGAAGAAGAGTTTCAGCCCCAGCATTTT
CDR3 protein: CASSEEEFQPQHF
clone size: -
J gene: TRBJ1-5
D gene: -
CDR3 length: 13
V gene: TRBV6-1

CDR3 DNA: TGTGCCAGCAGTAGGGGGATACGGGGGTACAATGAGCAGTTCTTC
CDR3 protein: CASSRGIRGYNEQFF
clone size: many
J gene: TRBJ2-1
D gene: -
CDR3 length: 15
V gene: TRBV27

CDR3 DNA: TGTGCCTGGAGTGTAGGGCAGGGCGGCTATGGCTACACCTTC
CDR3 protein: CAWSVGQGGYGYTF
clone size: -
J gene: TRBJ1-2
D gene: -
CDR3 length: 14
V gene: TRBV30